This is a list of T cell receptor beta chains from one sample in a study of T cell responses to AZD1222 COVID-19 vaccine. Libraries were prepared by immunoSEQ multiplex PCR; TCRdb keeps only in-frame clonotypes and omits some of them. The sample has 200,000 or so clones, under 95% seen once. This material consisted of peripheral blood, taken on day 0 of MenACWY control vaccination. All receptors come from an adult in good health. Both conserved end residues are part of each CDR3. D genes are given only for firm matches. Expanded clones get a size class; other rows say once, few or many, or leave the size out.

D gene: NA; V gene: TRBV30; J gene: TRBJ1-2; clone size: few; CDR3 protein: CAWSRDRPRGYTF; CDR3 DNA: TGTGCCTGGAGTAGGGACCGTCCGAGAGGCTACACCTTC
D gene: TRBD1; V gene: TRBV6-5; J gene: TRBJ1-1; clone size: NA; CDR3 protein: CASSRDRGDTEAFF; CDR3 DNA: TGTGCCAGCAGTCGGGACAGGGGCGACACTGAAGCTTTCTTT
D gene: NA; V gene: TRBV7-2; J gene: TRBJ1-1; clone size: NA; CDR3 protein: CASRAAEAFF; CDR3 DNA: TGTGCCAGCAGGGCAGCCGAAGCTTTCTTT
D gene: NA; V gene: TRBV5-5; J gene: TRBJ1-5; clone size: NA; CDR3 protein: CASSVNQGSQPQHF; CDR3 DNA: TGTGCCAGCAGCGTCAATCAGGGGTCTCAGCCCCAGCATTTT
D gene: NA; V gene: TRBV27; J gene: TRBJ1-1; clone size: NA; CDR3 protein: CASSFRVEGEAFF; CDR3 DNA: TGTGCCAGCAGTTTCAGGGTGGAAGGTGAAGCTTTCTTT
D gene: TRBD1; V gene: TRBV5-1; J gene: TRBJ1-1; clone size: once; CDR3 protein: CASSLGQGGTEAFF; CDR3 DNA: TGCGCCAGCAGCTTGGGACAGGGGGGCACTGAAGCTTTCTTT
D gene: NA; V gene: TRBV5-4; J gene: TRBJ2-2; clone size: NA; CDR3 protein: CASSLGRGLYTGELFF; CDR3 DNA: TGTGCCAGCAGCTTGGGACGGGGGCTGTACACCGGGGAGCTGTTTTTT
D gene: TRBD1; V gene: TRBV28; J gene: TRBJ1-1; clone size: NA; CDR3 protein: CASRPTGAGAFF; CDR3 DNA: TGTGCCAGCAGACCTACAGGGGCGGGAGCTTTCTTT
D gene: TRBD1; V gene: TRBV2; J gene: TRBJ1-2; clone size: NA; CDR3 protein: CASSGLTGGVHGYTF; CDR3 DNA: TGTGCCAGCAGTGGGCTGACAGGGGGCGTGCATGGCTACACCTTC
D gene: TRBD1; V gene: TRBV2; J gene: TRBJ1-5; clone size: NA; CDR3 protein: CASRTAGQGSQPQHF; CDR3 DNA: TGTGCCAGCAGAACCGCGGGACAGGGGTCTCAGCCCCAGCATTTT
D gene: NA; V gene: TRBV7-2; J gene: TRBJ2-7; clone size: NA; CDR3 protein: CASSLDWSSYEQYF; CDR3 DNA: TGTGCCAGCAGCTTGGACTGGAGCTCCTACGAGCAGTACTTC
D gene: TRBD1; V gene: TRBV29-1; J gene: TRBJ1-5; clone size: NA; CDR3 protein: CSVVQGAGQPQHF; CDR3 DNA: TGCAGCGTGGTACAGGGGGCAGGTCAGCCCCAGCATTTT
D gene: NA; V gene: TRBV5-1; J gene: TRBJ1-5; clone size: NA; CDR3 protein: CASSFGQNQPQHF; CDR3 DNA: TGCGCCAGCAGCTTTGGACAGAATCAGCCCCAGCATTTT
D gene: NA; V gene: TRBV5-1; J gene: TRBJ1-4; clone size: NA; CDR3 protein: CASSTGGETNEKLFF; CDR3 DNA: TGCGCCAGCAGCACCGGGGGCGAGACTAATGAAAAACTGTTTTTT
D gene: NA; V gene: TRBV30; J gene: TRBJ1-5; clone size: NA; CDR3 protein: CAWSPKGRANQPQHF; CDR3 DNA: TGTGCCTGGAGCCCGAAGGGTAGGGCCAATCAGCCCCAGCATTTT
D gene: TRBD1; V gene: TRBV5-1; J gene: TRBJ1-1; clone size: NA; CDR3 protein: CASSPGLVTGREAFF; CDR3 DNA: TGCGCCAGCAGCCCCGGTCTCGTGACAGGGCGGGAGGCTTTCTTT
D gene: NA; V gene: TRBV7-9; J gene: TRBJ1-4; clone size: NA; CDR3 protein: CASSLAGGTEKLFF; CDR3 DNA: TGTGCCAGCAGCTTAGCCGGCGGAACAGAAAAACTGTTTTTT
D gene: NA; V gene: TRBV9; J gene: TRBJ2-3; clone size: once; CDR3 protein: CASSARLVGDTQYF; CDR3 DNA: TGTGCCAGCAGCGCCAGACTAGTGGGAGATACGCAGTATTTT
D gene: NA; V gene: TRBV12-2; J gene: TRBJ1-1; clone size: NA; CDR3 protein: CASRLARDRNTEAFF; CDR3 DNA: TGTGCAAGTCGCTTAGCCCGGGACAGGAACACTGAAGCTTTCTTT
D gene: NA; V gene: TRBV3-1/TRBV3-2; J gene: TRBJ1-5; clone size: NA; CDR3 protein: CASSQQPRGNQPQHF; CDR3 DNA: TGTGCCAGCAGCCAACAGCCGAGGGGCAATCAGCCCCAGCATTTT
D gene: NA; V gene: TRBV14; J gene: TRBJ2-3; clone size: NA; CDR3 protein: CASSQGLAASTDTQYF; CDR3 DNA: TGTGCCAGCAGCCAAGGATTAGCGGCAAGCACAGATACGCAGTATTTT
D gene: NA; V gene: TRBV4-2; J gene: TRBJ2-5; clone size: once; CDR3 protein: CASSQDDWDGLQETQYF; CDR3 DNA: TGTGCCAGCAGCCAAGATGACTGGGACGGACTACAAGAGACCCAGTACTTC
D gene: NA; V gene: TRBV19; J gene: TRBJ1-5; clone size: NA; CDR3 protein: CASISSGSNQPQHF; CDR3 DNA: TGTGCCAGTATTAGTTCGGGAAGCAATCAGCCCCAGCATTTT
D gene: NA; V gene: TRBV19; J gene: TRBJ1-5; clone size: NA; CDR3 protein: CASSIGSNSNQPQHF; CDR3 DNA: TGTGCCAGTAGTATTGGTAGCAATAGCAATCAGCCCCAGCATTTT
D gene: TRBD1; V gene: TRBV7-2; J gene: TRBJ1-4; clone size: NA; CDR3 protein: CASSWTGSGILFF; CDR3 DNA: TGTGCCAGCAGCTGGACAGGGAGCGGTATCCTGTTTTTT
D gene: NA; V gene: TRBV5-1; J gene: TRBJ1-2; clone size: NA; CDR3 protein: CASSLEGLEPGPLGYTF; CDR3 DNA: TGCGCCAGCAGCTTGGAAGGTCTTGAACCAGGGCCCCTTGGCTACACCTTC
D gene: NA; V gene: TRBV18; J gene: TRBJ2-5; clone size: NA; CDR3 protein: CASSPSQETQYF; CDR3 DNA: TGTGCCAGCTCACCAAGCCAAGAGACCCAGTACTTC
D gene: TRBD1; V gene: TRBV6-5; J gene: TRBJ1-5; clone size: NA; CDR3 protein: CASSIQQGAGQPQHF; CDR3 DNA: TGTGCCAGCAGTATACAACAGGGGGCAGGTCAGCCCCAGCATTTT
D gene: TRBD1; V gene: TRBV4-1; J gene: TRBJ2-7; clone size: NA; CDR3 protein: CASSQGARTGYYEQYF; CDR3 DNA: TGCGCCAGCAGCCAAGGGGCCCGGACAGGCTACTACGAGCAGTACTTC
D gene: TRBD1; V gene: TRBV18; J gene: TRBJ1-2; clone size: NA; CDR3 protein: CASLHPTGGNGYTF; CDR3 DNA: TGTGCCAGCCTACACCCAACAGGGGGTAATGGCTACACCTTC
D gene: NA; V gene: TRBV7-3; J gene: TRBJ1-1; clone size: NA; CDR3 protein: CASSLGGQINTEAFF; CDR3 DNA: TGTGCCAGCAGCTTAGGGGGACAAATTAACACTGAAGCTTTCTTT
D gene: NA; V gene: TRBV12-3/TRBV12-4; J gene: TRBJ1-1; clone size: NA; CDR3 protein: CASSFAVLSEAFF; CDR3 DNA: TGTGCCAGCAGTTTCGCAGTTTTGTCTGAAGCTTTCTTT
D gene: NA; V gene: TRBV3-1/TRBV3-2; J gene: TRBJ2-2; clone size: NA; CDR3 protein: CASSLTVGANTGELFF; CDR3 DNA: TGTGCCAGCAGCCTAACAGTCGGAGCCAACACCGGGGAGCTGTTTTTT
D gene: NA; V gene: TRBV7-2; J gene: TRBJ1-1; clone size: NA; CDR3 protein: CASSPDKSQGRHTEAFF; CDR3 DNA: TGTGCCAGCAGCCCCGATAAGTCACAGGGTCGGCACACTGAAGCTTTCTTT
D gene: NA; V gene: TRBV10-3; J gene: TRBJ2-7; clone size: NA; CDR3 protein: CAISESWDEQYF; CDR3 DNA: TGTGCCATCAGTGAGTCATGGGACGAGCAGTACTTC
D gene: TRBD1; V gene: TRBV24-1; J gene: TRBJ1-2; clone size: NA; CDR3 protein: CATSDLPTGRYGYTF; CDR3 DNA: TGTGCCACCAGTGATCTCCCGACAGGGCGCTATGGCTACACCTTC
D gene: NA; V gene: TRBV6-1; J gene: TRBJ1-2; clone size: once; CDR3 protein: CASSEGGPFAF; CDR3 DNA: TGTGCCAGCAGTGAAGGGGGCCCTTTTGCCTTC
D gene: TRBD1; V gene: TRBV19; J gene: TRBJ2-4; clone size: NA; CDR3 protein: CASSIERTGFSKNIQYF; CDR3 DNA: TGTGCCAGTAGTATAGAACGGACAGGGTTCTCCAAAAACATTCAGTACTTC
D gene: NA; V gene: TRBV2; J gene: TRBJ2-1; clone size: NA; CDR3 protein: CASSDGSKATYNEQFF; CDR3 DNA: TGTGCCAGCAGTGATGGCAGCAAGGCAACCTACAATGAGCAGTTCTTC
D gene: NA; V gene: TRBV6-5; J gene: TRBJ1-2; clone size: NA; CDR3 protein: CASSYEARYGYTF; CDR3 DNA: TGTGCCAGCAGCTACGAGGCTCGCTATGGCTACACCTTC
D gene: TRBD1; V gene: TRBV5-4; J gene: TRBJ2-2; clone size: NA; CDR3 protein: CASKGTATGELFF; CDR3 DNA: TGTGCCAGCAAAGGGACAGCCACCGGGGAGCTGTTTTTT
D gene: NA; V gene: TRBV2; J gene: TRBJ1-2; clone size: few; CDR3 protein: CASSESQLYGYTF; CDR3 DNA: TGTGCCAGCAGTGAATCGCAGCTCTATGGCTACACCTTC
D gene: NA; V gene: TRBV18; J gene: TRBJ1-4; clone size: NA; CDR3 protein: CASYGDRATNEKLFF; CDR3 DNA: TGTGCCAGCTACGGGGACCGAGCAACTAATGAAAAACTGTTTTTT
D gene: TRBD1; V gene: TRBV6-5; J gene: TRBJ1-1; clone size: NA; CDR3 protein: CASSYSGGVTEAFF; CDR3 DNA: TGTGCCAGCAGTTATTCAGGGGGAGTCACTGAAGCTTTCTTT
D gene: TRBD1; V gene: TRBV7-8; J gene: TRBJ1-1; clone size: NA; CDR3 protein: CASSSQGTTEAFF; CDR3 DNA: TGTGCCAGCAGCTCACAGGGGACCACTGAAGCTTTCTTT